This record looks at one T cell receptor (beta chain) sequence and its context. Methods used by the authors: Amplifying reference gene primers gave estimates of nucleated cell counts. TCRdb keeps only in-frame clones here, not all; method: immunoSEQ multiplex PCR. V, J and clone size are taken as reported in that table, and D and trimming were inferred from the DNA itself. The sample contains fewer than 50,000 clones, over 75% of which appear only once. These data are taken from a study of blood T cell repertoires in COVID-19. As for the study in general: Acute-phase and convalescent COVID-19 samples originated in the United States, Italy and Spain. The analysed material was cDNA or gDNA that came from T cells, B-cell-depleted T cells, or PBMCs.

The CDR3 contains 14 residues. V lost 8 bases, J lost 7 bases, and 8 bases stayed unmatched. CDR1 SNHLY and CDR2 FYNNEI come from the germline V gene. The sample was peripheral blood. This TCR derives from a human donor in a cohort sampled during active COVID-19. The chain uses TRBV2 and TRBJ2-7; 13 nucleotides align to TRBD2. CDR3 residues: CASGGLAGVPEQYF. As DNA, the CDR3 is TGTGCCAGCGGAGGACTAGCGGGAGTTCCAGAGCAGTACTTC. The full variable domain, its missing parts supplied by reference TRBV2 and TRBJ2-7, is EPEVTQTPSHQVTQMGQEVILRCVPISNHLYFYWYRQILGQKVEFLVSFYNNEISEKSEIFDDQFSVERPDGSNFTLKIRSTKLEDSAMYFCASGGLAGVPEQYFGPGTRLTVT.